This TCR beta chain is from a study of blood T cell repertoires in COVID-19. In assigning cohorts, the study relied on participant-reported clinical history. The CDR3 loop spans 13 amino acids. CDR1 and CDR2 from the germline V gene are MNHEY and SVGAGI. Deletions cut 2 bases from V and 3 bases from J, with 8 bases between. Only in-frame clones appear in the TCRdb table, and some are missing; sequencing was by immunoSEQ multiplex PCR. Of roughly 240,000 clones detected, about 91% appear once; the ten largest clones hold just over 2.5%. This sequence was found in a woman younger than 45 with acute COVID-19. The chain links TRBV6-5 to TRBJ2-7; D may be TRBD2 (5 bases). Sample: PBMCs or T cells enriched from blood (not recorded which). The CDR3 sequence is CASSYGLIYEQYF. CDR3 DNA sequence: TGTGCCAGCAGTTACGGACTGATCTACGAGCAGTACTTC.